This passage covers 16 T cell receptor beta chains from one sample sequenced in a study of blood T cells in healthy people across ages. For the second PCR, which ran for roughly 6 to 12 cycles, a sample-barcoded 5' primer and a J-beta primer mix were used. TCRdb reanalysed the 5' RACE reads using MiXCR and keeps one entry per CDR3 protein. The table has 780,000 or so distinct CDR3 sequences, roughly 56% seen once. Sequenced sample: blood. Receptor source: a man aged 40-49 years in good health.

V usage is TRBV5-1 and J usage is TRBJ2-4, with 7 bases fitting TRBD1. Losses at the gene ends were 0 bases for V and 2 bases for J; bases not matched to a gene: 5. This CDR3 is 16 amino acids long. The germline CDR1 and CDR2 sequences are SGHRS and YFSETQ. The CDR3 sequence: CASSLAQGMTKNIQYF. The DNA for the CDR3 is TGCGCCAGCAGCTTGGCACAGGGGATGACCAAAAACATTCAGTACTTC.

The CDR3 DNA follows: TGTGCCAGCTCATCGTCCGGGACAGGGCCCTCCGGGGCCAACGTCCTGACTTTC. It codes for CASSSSGTGPSGANVLTF. V usage is TRBV18 and J usage is TRBJ2-6; 9 nucleotides align to TRBD1. V was pared by 5 bases and J by 4 bases, with 12 bases of the junction left unmatched. Germline V gene sequence: CDR1 KGHSH, CDR2 LQKENI. The CDR3 extends over 18 amino acids.

This clonotype was seen more than once but under ten times. The V and J genes are TRBV7-3 and TRBJ2-1, with 11 nucleotides matching TRBD2. Germline V gene sequence: CDR1 SGHTA, CDR2 FQGTGA. There are 16 residues in the CDR3. V lost 3 bases to trimming and J lost 3 bases; unmatched junction nucleotides: 4. CDR3 sequence: CASSFALAGVYNEQFF. The CDR3 DNA is TGTGCCAGCAGCTTCGCACTAGCGGGGGTCTACAATGAGCAGTTCTTC.

This chain joins TRBV20-1 and TRBJ2-1, with 7 nucleotides matching TRBD2. The CDR3 length is 15 residues. V was clipped by 6 bases and J by 7 bases; unmatched bases: 15. Per the germline V gene, CDR1 is DFQATT and CDR2 is SNEGSKA (reference sequence). The DNA for the CDR3 is TGCAGTGCGTCCAAGATTGGGACTATCGGGAATGAGCAGTTCTTC. Protein product: CSASKIGTIGNEQFF.

Written as DNA, the CDR3 is TGTGCCAGCAGCCGTCATCCGGACAGGGGAGGGAATGAGCAGTTCTTC. As protein: CASSRHPDRGGNEQFF. The chain joins TRBV5-5 to TRBJ2-1, with TRBD1 matching 9 bases. Trimming at V came to 4 bases and at J to 7 bases, leaving 12 bases not matched to a gene. Germline V lookup: CDR1 SGHKS, CDR2 YYEKEE (reference sequence). The CDR3 runs 16 residues.

In DNA form, the CDR3 reads TGTGCCAGCAGCTTAGGGGCGGGACCAATCGAAAAACTGTTTTTT. Its translation is CASSLGAGPIEKLFF. The chain links TRBV7-9 to TRBJ1-4, with D perhaps TRBD1 (5 bases). Trimming pared 1 base from V and 8 bases from J, leaving 14 bases between. There are 15 residues in the CDR3. Germline CDR1 and CDR2: SEHNR and FQNEAQ (reference sequence).

This clonotype was observed once. The chain carries TRBV27 and TRBJ1-5, with TRBD1 matching over 8 bases. The CDR3 runs to 13 residues. The trim removed 8 bases at V and 1 base at J, leaving 1 base unmatched. The germline V gene has CDR1 MNHEY and CDR2 SMNVEV (reference sequence). DNA for the CDR3: TGTGCCAGCCGGGACAGGAGCAATCAGCCCCAGCATTTT. Residues: CASRDRSNQPQHF.

The rearrangement links TRBV20-1 to TRBJ2-1; D is perhaps TRBD1 (5 bases). The CDR3 has 12 residues. Trimming stripped 1 base from V and 9 bases from J, with 10 bases between. Germline V gene lookup returns CDR1 DFQATT and CDR2 SNEGSKA (reference sequence). For the CDR3, the DNA is TGCAGTGCTAGAGTGTCTAGGGGTGAGCAGTTCTTC. It specifies CSARVSRGEQFF.

The CDR3 nucleotides are TGTGCCAGCACCCTGGCAGGGACCTACGAGCAGTACTTC. Translated: CASTLAGTYEQYF. This chain links TRBV6-6 with TRBJ2-7; maybe TRBD1 (5 bases). Trimming took off 7 bases at V and 2 bases at J, with 12 bases between the two ends. Germline-derived CDR1 and CDR2 are MNHNY and SVGAGI (reference sequence). CDR3 length: 13 residues.

This chain connects TRBV12-3 or TRBV12-4 to TRBJ2-7, with D maybe TRBD2 (6 bases). CDR3 length: 16 amino acids. Trimming removed 7 bases at V and 0 bases at J, with 19 bases between. CDR3 amino acids: CASKGQVAGSSYEQYF. In nucleotides, the CDR3 is TGTGCCAGCAAGGGGCAGGTGGCGGGGAGCTCCTACGAGCAGTACTTC.

The chain recombines TRBV3-1 with TRBJ1-2; D is uncertain. With 0 bases removed from V and 6 bases from J, the gap between germline ends came to 5 bases. The CDR3 contains 12 residues. CDR1 and CDR2 (germline): LGHDT, YNNKEL (reference sequence). The CDR3 reads CASSQDLHGYTF. In DNA form, the CDR3 reads TGTGCCAGCAGCCAAGACCTGCATGGCTACACCTTC.

The chain is built from TRBV6-7 and TRBJ2-6; D gene unclear. TRBV6-7 is marked as an open reading frame, function uncertain. The CDR3 spans 17 residues. The V end was cut by 9 bases, the J end by 0 bases, with 18 bases between. The CDR3 coding sequence is TGTGCCAGTATCACACCAGATGAAAACTCTGGGGCCAACGTCCTGACTTTC. This codes for CASITPDENSGANVLTF.

This sequence joins TRBV20-1 and TRBJ1-5; D may be TRBD1 (6 bases). Looked up from germline, CDR1 is DFQATT and CDR2 is SNEGSKA (reference sequence). Trimming took 6 bases from V and 6 from J, leaving 18 bases between them. The CDR3 consists of 14 residues. Here the CDR3 DNA reads TGCAGTGCAGGGGGGAGTAACATGGGTCAGCCCCAGCATTTT. This codes for CSAGGSNMGQPQHF.

J is TRBJ1-3 and V is TRBV29-1; a possible D gene is TRBD1 (6 bases). V was trimmed by 6 bases and J by 4 bases, leaving 22 bases between them. The germline V gene has CDR1 SQVTM and CDR2 ANQGSEA. This CDR3 contains 16 residues. The CDR3 region is CSVSAGTPITGNTIYF. In DNA, the CDR3 is TGCAGCGTCTCGGCCGGGACACCGATAACAGGAAACACCATATATTTT.

The chain combines TRBV6-5 with TRBJ2-7, with TRBD2 matching over 7 bases. The CDR3 sequence is 16 residues long. Germline V gene sequence: CDR1 MNHEY, CDR2 SVGAGI. Losses at the gene ends were 2 bases for V and 6 bases for J; bases not matched to a gene: 13. CDR3 sequence reads: CASSYIWTERGCEQYF. The DNA for the CDR3 is TGTGCCAGCAGTTACATTTGGACGGAGCGGGGCTGCGAGCAGTACTTC.

This clonotype was seen only a few times. The J gene is TRBJ2-1, the V gene TRBV10-3; 7 bases map to TRBD1. V trimming: 4 bases; J trimming: 5 bases; junction bases outside the gene matches: 5. This CDR3 has 14 amino acids. Germline loops: CDR1 ENHRY, CDR2 SYGVKD. The CDR3 is CAISGGGADNEQFF. The CDR3 DNA follows: TGTGCCATCAGTGGAGGGGGCGCGGACAATGAGCAGTTCTTC.